The text below deals with one TCR beta chain. The antigen it recognizes is unknown. Base qualities were left out, and no much larger clone turns up one base away. CDR1 and CDR2, looked up from the germline V gene (reference sequence), are GTSNPN and SVGIG. Trimming accounts for 1 base at V and 2 bases at J, while the number of junction bases matched to no gene is 4. The CDR3 sequence holds 15 residues, the cysteine and phenylalanine included. The retained sequence is limited to the CDR3, 45 bases, with the frame set at the first base. Library generation was performed with the immunoSEQ multiplex PCR assay. The source is immuneACCESS, and TCRdb retained only in-frame sequences with V and J called. Part of the clones is not carried over; for the studies checked, unresolved V genes explain less than half of this, and the remainder is unexplained. The sample profile shows about 5,000 clones; about 84% of them were found once. Of the sample, 4.7% falls within the top ten clones.

The sample belongs to a study of tumor T cells in aggressive B-cell lymphoma (TCRdb year 2017). Input material: tumor tissue. The V and J segments used are TRBV30 and TRBJ1-5, and TRBD1 matches 8 of the central bases. The receptor was derived from an adult with diffuse large B cell lymphoma. The nucleotide sequence is given as TGTGCCTGGAGTGCCCTGGGACAGGGCAATCAGCCCCAGCATTTT. This yields the protein CAWSALGQGNQPQHF. With the portions outside the CDR3 filled from the reference TRBV30 and TRBJ1-5 genes, the complete variable region becomes SQTIHQWPATLVQPVGSPLSLECTVEGTSNPNLYWYRQAAGRGLQLLFYSVGIGQISSEVPQNLSASRPQDRQFILSSKKLLLSDSGFYLCAWSALGQGNQPQHFGDGTRLSIL.